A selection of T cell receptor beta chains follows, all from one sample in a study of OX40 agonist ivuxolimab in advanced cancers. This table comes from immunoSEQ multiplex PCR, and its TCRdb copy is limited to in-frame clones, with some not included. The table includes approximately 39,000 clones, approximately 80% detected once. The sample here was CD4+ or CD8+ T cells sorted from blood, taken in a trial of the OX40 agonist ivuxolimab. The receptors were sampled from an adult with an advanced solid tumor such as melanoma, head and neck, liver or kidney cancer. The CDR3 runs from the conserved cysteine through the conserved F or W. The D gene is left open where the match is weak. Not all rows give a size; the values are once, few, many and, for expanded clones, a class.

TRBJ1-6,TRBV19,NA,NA,TGTGCCAGTAGGGTCTCCGGATGGGGGAACTCACCCCTCCACTTT,CASRVSGWGNSPLHF
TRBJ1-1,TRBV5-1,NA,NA,TGCGCCAGCAGCTTGGGGTGGACTGAAGCTTTCTTT,CASSLGWTEAFF
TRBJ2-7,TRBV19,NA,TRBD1,TGTGCCAGTAGTGGACAGGGGCTCTCCCACGAGCAGTACTTC,CASSGQGLSHEQYF
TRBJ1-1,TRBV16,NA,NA,TGTGCCAGCAGCCAAGGCTCTACTGAAGCTTTCTTT,CASSQGSTEAFF
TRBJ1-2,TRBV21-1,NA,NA,TGTGCCAGCAGCAGAGCTAGAAGACAGCCCTATGGCTACACCTTC,CASSRARRQPYGYTF
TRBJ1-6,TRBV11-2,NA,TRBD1,TGTGCCAGCAGAGCCACAGGGGCATTTAGTAATTCACCCCTCCACTTT,CASRATGAFSNSPLHF
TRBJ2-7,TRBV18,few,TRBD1,TGTGCCAGCGCACCGGGACAGGGGGCTTACGAGCAGTACTTC,CASAPGQGAYEQYF
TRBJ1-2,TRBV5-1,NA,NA,TGCGCCAGCAGCTTGGAAGGGACGGACTATGGCTACACCTTC,CASSLEGTDYGYTF
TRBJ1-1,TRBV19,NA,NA,TGTGCCAGTAGTATTTTTGGAGGGAACACTGAAGCTTTCTTT,CASSIFGGNTEAFF
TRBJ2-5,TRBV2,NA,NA,TGTGCCAGCAGTGAATATGTTCGGACAGCACCCTACCAAGAGACCCAGTACTTC,CASSEYVRTAPYQETQYF
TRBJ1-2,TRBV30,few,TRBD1,TGTGCCTGGAACCAAATTGGGAGGACAGGGAGAAAGTATGGGTACACCTTC,CAWNQIGRTGRKYGYTF
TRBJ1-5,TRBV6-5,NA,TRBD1,TGTGCCAGCAGCAAAGGACAGGAGGTTCAGCCCCAGCATTTT,CASSKGQEVQPQHF
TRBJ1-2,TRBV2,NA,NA,TGTGCCAGCATTCTCCCGCGAATTAGTGGCTACACCTTC,CASILPRISGYTF
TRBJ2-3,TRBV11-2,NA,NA,TGTGCCAGCAGCTTAAGTGACGGGGTGCGCCCGCAGTATTTT,CASSLSDGVRPQYF
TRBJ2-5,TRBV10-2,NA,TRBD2,TGCGCCAGCAGTGAACGAGCGGGGCTACGAGAGACCCAGTACTTC,CASSERAGLRETQYF
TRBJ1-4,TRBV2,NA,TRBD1,TGTGCCAGCAGTCTCAGGGGGCTTGGAGAAAAACTGTTTTTT,CASSLRGLGEKLFF
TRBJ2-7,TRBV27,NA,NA,TGTGCCAGCTCCTCGGGACAAGCTACCTACGAGCAGTACTTC,CASSSGQATYEQYF
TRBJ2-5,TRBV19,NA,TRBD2,TGTGCCAGTAGTTTGAGGGGACTAGCGGGGGGGCTCCAAGAGACCCAGTACTTC,CASSLRGLAGGLQETQYF
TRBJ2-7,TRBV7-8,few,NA,TGTGCCAGCAGCTTGCCTCCCTACGAGCAGTACTTC,CASSLPPYEQYF
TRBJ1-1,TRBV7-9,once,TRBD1,TGTGCCATCTTACAGGGGACTGAAGCTTTCTTT,CAILQGTEAFF
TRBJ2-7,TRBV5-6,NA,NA,TGTGCCAGCAGCTTAGGTGTTGGAGAGATAGCCTACGAGCAGTACTTC,CASSLGVGEIAYEQYF
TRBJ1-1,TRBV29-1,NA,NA,TGCAGCCCATGGGGGGGGTCTGAAGCTTTCTTT,CSPWGGSEAFF
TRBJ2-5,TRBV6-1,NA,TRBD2,TGTGCCAGCGGCGGGGGGAAGGCTGGAGAGACCCAGTACTTC,CASGGGKAGETQYF
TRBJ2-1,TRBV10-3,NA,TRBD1,TGTGCCATCAGTCAGACCGGGACAGGCTCCCACAATGAGCAGTTCTTC,CAISQTGTGSHNEQFF
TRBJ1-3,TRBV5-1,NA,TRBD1,TGCGCCAGCAGTCCCGGGACAGGGCCCTTAAGCTCTGGAAACACCATATATTTT,CASSPGTGPLSSGNTIYF
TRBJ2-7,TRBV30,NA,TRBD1,TGTGCCAGAACAGGGGGCTCGGAGTACGAGCAGTACTTC,CARTGGSEYEQYF
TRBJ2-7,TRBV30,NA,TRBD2,TGTGCCTGGAGTAGCAGGACTAGCGGGGGGGTCAAGAGCTACGAGCAGTACTTC,CAWSSRTSGGVKSYEQYF
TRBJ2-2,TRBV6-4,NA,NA,TGTGCCAGCAGTGAAGGAAGTGCCGGGGAGCTGTTTTTT,CASSEGSAGELFF
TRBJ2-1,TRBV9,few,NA,TGTGCCAGCAGCGTAGATCCGAGCTCCTACAATGAGCAGTTCTTC,CASSVDPSSYNEQFF
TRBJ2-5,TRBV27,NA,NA,TGTGCCAGCAGCTCACCCGGGACAAAAGGGAAAGAGACCCAGTACTTC,CASSSPGTKGKETQYF
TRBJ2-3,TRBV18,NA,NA,TGTGCCAGCTCACCCGTGGGTGGGAGCACAGATACGCAGTATTTT,CASSPVGGSTDTQYF
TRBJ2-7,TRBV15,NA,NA,TGTGCCACCAGCAGATCCACCTACGAGCAGTACTTC,CATSRSTYEQYF
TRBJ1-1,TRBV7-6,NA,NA,TGTGCCAGCAGCTTACAGGCCAGAATGAACACTGAAGCTTTCTTT,CASSLQARMNTEAFF
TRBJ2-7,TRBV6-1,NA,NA,TGTGCCAGCAGCCTCGGGCGTGAGCAGTACTTC,CASSLGREQYF
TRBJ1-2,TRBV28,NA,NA,TGTGCCACCTCCTTAATATATGGCTACACCTTC,CATSLIYGYTF
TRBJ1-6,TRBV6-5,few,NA,TGTGCCAGCAGTTACTCAGGGGGCTCCTATAATTCACCCCTCCACTTT,CASSYSGGSYNSPLHF
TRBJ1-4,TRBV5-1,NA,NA,TGCGCCAGCCAGACGCGAGGGATGACTAATGAAAAACTGTTTTTT,CASQTRGMTNEKLFF
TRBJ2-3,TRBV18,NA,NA,TGTGCCAGCTCGCCCGGGGATACGCAGTATTTT,CASSPGDTQYF
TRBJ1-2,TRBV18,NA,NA,TGTGCCAGCTCACCGCAGGGCGCGGATGGCTACACCTTC,CASSPQGADGYTF
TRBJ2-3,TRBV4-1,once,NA,TGCGCCACGCGGGGGCTCACAGATACGCAGTATTTT,CATRGLTDTQYF
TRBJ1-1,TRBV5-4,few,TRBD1,TGTGCCAGCAGCTTGGGAAGGGGGCGGACTGAAGCTTTCTTT,CASSLGRGRTEAFF
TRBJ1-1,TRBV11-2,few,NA,TGTGCCAGCAGCTTAGATATCCCGAACACTGAAGCTTTCTTT,CASSLDIPNTEAFF
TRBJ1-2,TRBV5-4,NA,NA,TGTGCCAGCAGCTTGGCCTGGGGGAACTATGGCTACACCTTC,CASSLAWGNYGYTF
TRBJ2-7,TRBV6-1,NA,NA,TGTGCCAGCATGATGATGGGGACACACTACGAGCAGTACTTC,CASMMMGTHYEQYF
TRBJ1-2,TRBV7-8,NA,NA,TGTGCCAGCAGCTTAAGAGGGAATAACTATGGCTACACCTTC,CASSLRGNNYGYTF
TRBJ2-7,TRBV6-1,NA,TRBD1,TGTGCCAGCAGTACAGGGGCAGGGTATCTGGGCGAGCAGTACTTC,CASSTGAGYLGEQYF
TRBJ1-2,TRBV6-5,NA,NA,TGTGCCAGCAGGCGCACAGGGTCTAACTATGGCTACACCTTC,CASRRTGSNYGYTF
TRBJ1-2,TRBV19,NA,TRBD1,TGTGCCAGTCACGGACAGGGGGCTGATGGCTACACCTTC,CASHGQGADGYTF
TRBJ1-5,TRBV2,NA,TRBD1,TGTGCCAGCAGTGAGGGAAGGACAGGCTTGAGTAAGGCGCCCCAGCATTTT,CASSEGRTGLSKAPQHF
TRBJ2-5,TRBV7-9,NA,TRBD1,TGTGCCAGCAGTTCTGAGACAGGGTTCCAAGAGACCCAGTACTTC,CASSSETGFQETQYF
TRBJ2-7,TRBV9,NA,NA,TGTGCCAGCAGGGAAGACAACTCCTACGAGCAGTACTTC,CASREDNSYEQYF
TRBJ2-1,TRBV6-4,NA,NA,TGTGCCAGCAGTGACTCTAGCGGCTCCTACAATGAGCAGTTCTTC,CASSDSSGSYNEQFF
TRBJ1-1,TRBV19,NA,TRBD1,TGTGCCAGTAGATCCAGTATTTGGGCACAGGGGGCGAACACTGAAGCTTTCTTT,CASRSSIWAQGANTEAFF
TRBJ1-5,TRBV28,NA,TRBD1,TGTGCCAGCAGCACAGGGGGCTCAGTTCAGCCCCAGCATTTT,CASSTGGSVQPQHF
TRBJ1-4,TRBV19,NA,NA,TGTGCCAGTAGATTAGTCGGGGAAAAACTGTTTTTT,CASRLVGEKLFF
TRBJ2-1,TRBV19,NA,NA,TGTGCCAGTAGAAACTACCCGAGCTCCTACAATGAGCAGTTCTTC,CASRNYPSSYNEQFF
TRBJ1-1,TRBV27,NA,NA,TGTGCCAGCAGTTTACGGCGGAACACTGAAGCTTTCTTT,CASSLRRNTEAFF
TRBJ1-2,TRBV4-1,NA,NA,TGCGCCAGCAGCCAAGAAGTTGGGTGGGTGGATGGCTACACCTTC,CASSQEVGWVDGYTF
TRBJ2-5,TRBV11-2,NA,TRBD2,TGTGCCAGCAGTTTAGCGGGGGGGCGAACAGAGACCCAGTACTTC,CASSLAGGRTETQYF
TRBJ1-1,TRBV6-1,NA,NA,TGTGCCACTCCCCCGGGATCCTTCACTGAAGCTTTCTTT,CATPPGSFTEAFF